These 19 T cell receptor beta chains share one sample of origin, sequenced in a study of T cell repertoires in cytomegalovirus infection. TCRdb re-called the reads with MiXCR, one entry per CDR3 protein. The data hold about 570,000 distinct CDR3 sequences, with about 40% observed a single time. The antigens these receptors bind are not known. The input for sequencing was cultured PBMCs, taken from culture after CMV antigen stimulation. These receptors all stem from a human donor in good health (CMV status not recorded). Some clones in this sample may be carry-over from other donors' samples.

The chain uses TRBV20-1 and TRBJ2-1; D could derive from TRBD1 or TRBD2 (6 bases each). V lost 6 bases, J lost 3 bases, and 18 bases lay in between. Germline loops: CDR1 DFQATT, CDR2 SNEGSKA (reference sequence). The CDR3 is made up of 15 amino acids. CDR3 protein: CSATGFRGGYNEQFF. Written as DNA, the CDR3 is TGCAGTGCGACGGGATTCAGGGGAGGCTACAATGAGCAGTTCTTC.

The gene calls are TRBV12-3 or TRBV12-4 and TRBJ2-2, with D maybe TRBD2 (6 bases). The CDR3 length is 15 residues. With 8 bases removed from V and 3 bases from J, the gap between germline ends came to 16 bases. The CDR3 is CASGSERVYTGELFF. The DNA of the CDR3 is TGTGCCAGCGGAAGCGAGCGGGTCTACACCGGGGAGCTGTTTTTT.

This clonotype was counted a few times. The rearrangement uses TRBV7-8 and TRBJ1-2; TRBD1 is a possible D gene (5 bases). The germline CDR1 and CDR2 sequences are SGHVS and FQNEAQ. V was clipped by 5 bases and J by 6 bases, with 16 bases between them. The CDR3 has 14 residues. CDR3 DNA sequence: TGTGCCAGCAGCGACCGGTTAGGGGTAAATGGCTACACCTTC. Protein: CASSDRLGVNGYTF.

The rearrangement uses TRBV7-9 and TRBJ1-2; unclear D gene. Germline values: CDR1 SEHNR, CDR2 FQNEAQ (reference sequence). Trimming removed 1 base at V and 1 base at J, with 10 bases between. This CDR3 is built from 15 residues. CDR3 sequence reads: CASSLGQVLNYGYTF. The CDR3 DNA reads TGTGCCAGCAGCTTAGGCCAGGTTCTTAACTATGGCTACACCTTC. Combining the CDR3 with reference TRBV7-9 and TRBJ1-2 gives the whole variable domain DTGVSQNPRHKITKRGQNVTFRCDPISEHNRLYWYRQTLGQGPEFLTYFQNEAQLEKSRLLSDRFSAERPKGSFSTLEIQRTEQGDSAMYLCASSLGQVLNYGYTFGSGTRLTVV.

The chain joins TRBV12-3 or TRBV12-4 to TRBJ2-7, with TRBD2 matching 12 bases. The CDR3 is made up of 15 amino acids. Unmatched junction bases numbered 6, after V lost 6 bases and J lost 3 bases. The CDR3 DNA follows: TGTGCCAGCAGCAGGGGACTAGCGGGCTTCTACGAGCAGTACTTC. Its protein is CASSRGLAGFYEQYF.

DNA for the CDR3: TGTGCCAGCAGCTTAAGTGGACAGGGGGGGGAGTTCTTC. Amino acid sequence: CASSLSGQGGEFF. V gene TRBV7-2 combines with J gene TRBJ2-1; 10 nucleotides line up with TRBD1. There are 13 residues in the CDR3. Germline CDR1 SGHTA, CDR2 FQGNSA. The junction had 6 bases not matched to a gene; V was cut back by 2 bases and J by 14 bases.

This clonotype turned up a few times. The genes are TRBV7-2 and TRBJ2-5; D is possibly TRBD1 or TRBD2 (6 bases each). CDR1 and CDR2 (germline): SGHTA, FQGNSA. The V and J ends lost 5 bases and 6 bases respectively, with 19 bases between them. The CDR3 runs 15 residues. The CDR3 region has the DNA TGTGCCAGCAGCGAAGGGGGGTGGGGAAGCAAGACCCAGTACTTC. The encoded protein is CASSEGGWGSKTQYF.

About this clonotype itself: Germline and junction disagree at one end, which may indicate a read error. The V call is TRBV4-2, the J call TRBJ2-3; D might be TRBD2 (5 bases). Germline values: CDR1 LGHNA, CDR2 YNFKEQ. The CDR3 totals 16 residues. The CDR3 is CASSQAWAGGTDTQYF. The CDR3 coding sequence is TGCGCCAGCAGCCAAGCCTGGGCGGGTGGCACAGATACGCAGTATTTT.

As regards this clonotype: Given the absence of the conserved phenylalanine or tryptophan at the CDR3 end, a read error is likely. The rearrangement joins TRBV7-2 to TRBJ2-1; a possible D gene is TRBD1 (6 bases). Germline V CDR1 and CDR2: SGHTA, FQGNSA. The CDR3 extends over 15 amino acids. V lost 6 bases and J lost 8, with 20 bases in between. CDR3 region: CASSFTTVKGDEQFL. In DNA, the CDR3 is TGTGCCAGCAGTTTTACAACCGTTAAGGGGGATGAGCAGTTCCTC.

CDR3 in amino acids: CSARDGVGGDYGYTF. As DNA, the CDR3 is TGCAGTGCTAGAGATGGGGTCGGGGGGGACTATGGCTACACCTTC. The chain has TRBV20-1 and TRBJ1-2, with TRBD1 as a possible D gene (5 bases). V lost 0 bases, J lost 3 bases, and 14 bases lay in between. The germline V gene has CDR1 DFQATT and CDR2 SNEGSKA (reference sequence). This CDR3 contains 15 residues.

This clonotype has only a few counts. The CDR3 reads CAAARSRGRNEKLFF. For the CDR3, the DNA is TGTGCCGCTGCGCGGTCCAGGGGTCGAAATGAAAAACTGTTTTTT. The genes are TRBV15 and TRBJ1-4; D possibly corresponds to TRBD1 (6 bases). The V gene's germline CDR1 is LNHNV and CDR2 YYDKDF (reference sequence). The ends were cut back, 11 bases at V and 5 bases at J, with 21 bases in the middle. There are 15 residues in the CDR3.

This chain uses TRBV6-5 with TRBJ1-1; 9 bases align to TRBD1. The V gene end was trimmed by 2 bases and the J gene end by 8 bases; junction bases not matched to a gene: 3. The CDR3 covers 13 residues. CDR1 and CDR2 from the germline V gene are MNHEY and SVGAGI. CDR3 protein: CASSYPGQGEAFF. Here the CDR3 DNA reads TGTGCCAGCAGTTACCCCGGACAGGGGGAAGCTTTCTTT.

The J gene is TRBJ1-2, the V gene TRBV20-1, with 10 bases aligning to TRBD1. This CDR3 comprises 13 residues. Germline trimming cut 0 bases from V and 11 bases from J; bases unmatched to any gene: 6. Germline V gene data show CDR1 as DFQATT and CDR2 as SNEGSKA (reference sequence). CDR3 nucleotides: TGCAGTGCTAGAGAGGGACAGGGGATACTGTACACCTTC. Protein sequence: CSAREGQGILYTF.

The V and J genes are TRBV5-1 and TRBJ2-3, with 7 bases aligning to TRBD2. Germline V gene lookup returns CDR1 SGHRS and CDR2 YFSETQ. The CDR3 runs 16 residues. Unmatched junction bases numbered 9, after V lost 0 bases and J lost 5 bases. CDR3 in DNA: TGCGCCAGCAGCTTGGGGGCGGGAGCCCTCCAAGATACGCAGTATTTT. Encoded protein: CASSLGAGALQDTQYF.

This clonotype was observed at least ten times. V and J are TRBV7-2 and TRBJ1-1, with 10 bases fitting TRBD1. This CDR3 has 14 amino acids. V lost 5 bases and J lost 5; bases outside the gene matches: 5. CDR1 and CDR2 from the germline V gene are SGHTA and FQGNSA. This CDR3 is CASSIRQGATEAFF. CDR3 nucleotides: TGTGCCAGCAGCATCCGACAGGGGGCAACTGAAGCTTTCTTT. Complete variable domain (other parts from reference TRBV7-2 and TRBJ1-1): GAGVSQSPSNKVTEKGKDVELRCDPISGHTALYWYRQSLGQGLEFLIYFQGNSAPDKSGLPSDRFSAERTGGSVSTLTIQRTQQEDSAVYLCASSIRQGATEAFFGQGTRLTVV.

The gene calls are TRBV6-1 and TRBJ2-7, with a tentative D call TRBD2 (6 bases). The ends were cut back, 7 bases at V and 0 bases at J, with 16 bases in the middle. The CDR3 has 15 residues. Germline-derived CDR1 and CDR2 are MNHNS and SASEGT. The CDR3 region is CASTLLAYSSYEQYF. In nucleotides, the CDR3 is TGTGCCAGCACCCTTCTAGCGTACAGCTCCTACGAGCAGTACTTC.

Only one count was recorded for this clonotype. The V call is TRBV19, the J call TRBJ1-1; D unresolved. V lost 9 bases and J lost 3, with 17 bases in between. The CDR3 is made up of 14 amino acids. Germline assignment: CDR1 LNHDA and CDR2 SQIVND (reference sequence). CDR3 amino acids: CASSSVGPDTEAFF. The CDR3 coding sequence is TGTGCCAGCAGTTCTGTCGGCCCGGACACTGAAGCTTTCTTT.

The chain joins TRBV2 to TRBJ2-4, with D tentatively TRBD1 (5 bases). V lost 4 bases and J 11 bases, leaving 21 bases between the germline ends. The CDR3 runs 15 residues. Germline V gene sequence: CDR1 SNHLY, CDR2 FYNNEI. DNA of the CDR3: TGTGCCAGCAGTGGAGACAGCCTCTCCGGGTCGTTTCAGTACTTC. Translation gives CASSGDSLSGSFQYF.

In its sample, this clonotype was seen many times. DNA for the CDR3: TGTGCCAGCAGCCCCGGACTAGCGGGCGAGCAGTACTTC. Amino acid sequence: CASSPGLAGEQYF. V gene TRBV12-3 or TRBV12-4 combines with J gene TRBJ2-7; 11 bases are shared with TRBD2. The V gene end was trimmed by 6 bases and the J gene end by 6 bases; junction bases not matched to a gene: 4. The length of the CDR3 is 13 residues.